This entry features one T cell receptor beta chain sequence. Antigen unknown. The sample originates from a study of shared clonotypes between healthy human individuals. Positive CCR7 selection of CD45RO-negative cells yielded the naive CD8 cells, and terminally differentiated effector memory CD45RA+ cells were excluded. Healthy and HIV-negative, the adult donors had no recent acute infections or vaccinations. Adult Caucasians living in Nashville, Tennessee made up all of the donors. V lost 8 bases, J lost 8 bases, and 15 bases lay in between. This CDR3 has 13 residues. Germline CDR1 reads MNHEY; CDR2 reads SVGAGI. Study findings and constraints: In the sorted subsets, rarefaction showed sequencing was incomplete despite large depth.

Deep was the level at which the assay was run. The repertoire was sequenced with immunoSEQ multiplex PCR; TCRdb's copy has only in-frame clones and lacks some. The repertoire consists of 2 million to 2.5 million clones, with around 93% occurring once and the leading ten covering more than 1.5%. This sequence was found in a man between 18 and 29 years old in good health. Some clones in this sample may be carry-over from other donors' samples. This rearrangement joins TRBV6-5 to TRBJ1-4; no definite D call. The specimen was naive CD8+ T cells from PBMCs. The CDR3 is CASSSRSQEKLFF. Here the CDR3 DNA reads TGTGCCAGCTCCAGCCGGAGTCAGGAAAAACTGTTTTTT.